The source of this T cell receptor (beta chain) is a study of blood T cells in healthy people across ages. Each donor had around 9.8 milliliters of peripheral blood drawn. Total RNA was isolated from each sample in quantities of at least 5 micrograms. Next came a second PCR, run for 7 to 11 cycles, which used a sample-barcoded 5' primer along with a J-beta primer mix. MiXCR was run by TCRdb on the 5' RACE reads, yielding one entry per CDR3 protein. The sample includes 1.5 million or so distinct CDR3 sequences, about 42% of them seen just once. The source of this sequence is a woman between 18 and 29 years old in good health. Input material: blood.

The CDR3 is CASSPVQGFNNEQFF. Here the CDR3 DNA reads TGTGCCAGCTCACCTGTTCAGGGGTTCAACAATGAGCAGTTCTTC. This chain joins TRBV18 and TRBJ2-1; weak D call: TRBD1 (6 bases). The germline V gene has CDR1 KGHSH and CDR2 LQKENI. The CDR3 runs 15 residues. Trimming removed 3 bases at V and 5 bases at J, with 14 bases between.